Listed below are T cell receptor beta chains from one sample, sequenced in a study of blood T cell repertoires in COVID-19. Profiled with immunoSEQ multiplex PCR; TCRdb holds only in-frame clones, not every one. In the table there are about 330,000 clones, about 90% of which are singletons. Sequences were obtained from PBMCs or T cells enriched from blood (not recorded which). The source of these receptors is a man aged 25 to 40 who had recovered from COVID-19. Both conserved end residues are part of each CDR3. Fields, in order: clone size, D gene, J gene, V gene, CDR3 length, CDR3 protein, CDR3 DNA. The D gene is left open where the match is weak. Rows may omit the clone size; those that give it use once, few, many or a size class.

. | TRBD1 | TRBJ1-2 | TRBV6-5 | 14 | CASTGTGGLSGYTF | TGTGCCAGCACCGGGACAGGGGGCTTAAGTGGCTACACCTTC
once | . | TRBJ1-3 | TRBV7-9 | 16 | CASSLSGKGSGNTIYF | TGTGCCAGCAGCTTAAGCGGTAAAGGCTCTGGAAACACCATATATTTT
few | . | TRBJ1-1 | TRBV19 | 15 | CASTPRVRVEGEAFF | TGTGCCAGCACCCCCCGGGTCAGGGTAGAAGGTGAAGCTTTCTTT
. | . | TRBJ2-7 | TRBV5-6 | 13 | CASRRLGGYEQYF | TGTGCCAGCAGGCGTTTAGGGGGCTACGAGCAGTACTTC
. | TRBD1 | TRBJ1-2 | TRBV15 | 16 | CATSRGPSGQNYGYTF | TGTGCCACCAGCAGAGGCCCCTCGGGACAGAACTATGGCTACACCTTC
. | . | TRBJ2-7 | TRBV14 | 16 | CASSQTSTGFPYEQYF | TGTGCCAGCAGCCAAACCTCGACAGGATTCCCCTACGAGCAGTACTTC
few | TRBD2 | TRBJ2-7 | TRBV7-9 | 14 | CASRRTSGVYEQYF | TGTGCCAGCAGACGGACTAGCGGGGTCTACGAGCAGTACTTC
. | . | TRBJ2-4 | TRBV7-2 | 13 | CASSGTGLNIQYF | TGTGCCAGCAGCGGAACAGGGTTAAACATTCAGTACTTC
. | . | TRBJ2-2 | TRBV24-1 | 15 | CATRDGVRSTGELFF | TGTGCCACCCGCGACGGGGTTCGTTCCACCGGGGAGCTGTTTTTT
once | TRBD1 | TRBJ2-1 | TRBV11-3 | 17 | CASSQTRDRTRYNEQFF | TGTGCCAGCAGCCAAACGAGGGACAGGACTCGTTACAATGAGCAGTTCTTC
. | TRBD1 | TRBJ1-1 | TRBV6-6 | 14 | CASSYRWSQGAAFF | TGTGCCAGCAGTTACCGGTGGAGTCAGGGGGCGGCTTTCTTT
. | . | TRBJ2-5 | TRBV9 | 14 | CASSGHYRAETQYF | TGTGCCAGCAGCGGCCACTACAGGGCGGAGACCCAGTACTTC
few | TRBD1 | TRBJ1-2 | TRBV7-9 | 15 | CASSLRGQGGYGYTF | TGTGCCAGCAGCTTACGAGGACAGGGTGGCTATGGCTACACCTTC
. | TRBD1 | TRBJ2-7 | TRBV10-2 | 14 | CASLEQGRNYEQYF | TGCGCCAGCCTAGAACAGGGGCGAAACTACGAGCAGTACTTC
. | . | TRBJ2-3 | TRBV18 | 15 | CASSPPGQSTDTQYF | TGTGCCAGCTCACCACCAGGACAGTCCACAGATACGCAGTATTTT
. | TRBD2 | TRBJ2-5 | TRBV9 | 16 | CASSVGTTSGQETQYF | TGTGCCAGCAGCGTAGGCACGACTAGCGGACAAGAGACCCAGTACTTC
. | . | TRBJ2-1 | TRBV9 | 16 | CASSAQVMVVGNEQFF | TGTGCCAGCAGCGCACAGGTTATGGTAGTGGGCAATGAGCAGTTCTTC
. | . | TRBJ1-3 | TRBV28 | 14 | CASSSTGSGNTIYF | TGTGCCAGCAGTTCCACGGGAAGCGGAAACACCATATATTTT
once | . | TRBJ2-3 | TRBV6-1 | 16 | CASSERGRSVTDTQYF | TGTGCCAGCAGTGAACGGGGGAGGTCGGTCACAGATACGCAGTATTTT
. | . | TRBJ1-6 | TRBV10-3 | 15 | CAISDSGDYNSPLHF | TGTGCCATCAGTGATTCGGGGGACTATAATTCACCCCTCCACTTT
. | . | TRBJ1-6 | TRBV7-3 | 13 | CASSLGVNSPLHF | TGTGCCAGCAGCTTGGGCGTTAATTCACCCCTCCACTTT
. | . | TRBJ2-7 | TRBV5-5 | 12 | CASSFAGGEQYF | TGTGCCAGCAGCTTCGCCGGGGGCGAGCAGTACTTC
. | TRBD1 | TRBJ1-5 | TRBV28 | 18 | CASSGQGGNPYSNQPQHF | TGTGCCAGCAGTGGACAGGGGGGAAACCCATATAGCAATCAGCCCCAGCATTTT
. | TRBD1 | TRBJ1-5 | TRBV4-1 | 16 | CASSQGPGQGYQPQHF | TGCGCCAGCAGCCAAGGGCCGGGACAGGGGTATCAGCCCCAGCATTTT
. | . | TRBJ1-2 | TRBV28 | 14 | CASSLSTDLYGYTF | TGTGCCAGCAGTTTATCTACAGACCTCTATGGCTACACCTTC
. | . | TRBJ2-7 | TRBV2 | 16 | CASSVMDSNQGYEQYF | TGTGCCAGCAGTGTAATGGACTCAAACCAAGGGTACGAGCAGTACTTC
. | . | TRBJ1-2 | TRBV28 | 14 | CASSLPRQNYGYTF | TGTGCCAGCAGTTTACCCCGACAGAACTATGGCTACACCTTC
. | TRBD1 | TRBJ1-2 | TRBV19 | 16 | CASSNRDRDKDYGYTF | TGTGCCAGTAGTAACCGGGACAGGGACAAAGACTATGGCTACACCTTC
. | TRBD2 | TRBJ2-5 | TRBV4-2 | 15 | CASSQESTSGETQYF | TGTGCCAGCAGCCAAGAGTCCACTAGCGGGGAGACCCAGTACTTC
. | . | TRBJ2-7 | TRBV21-1 | 15 | CASKVFHRKNYEQYF | TGTGCCAGCAAGGTCTTTCACAGAAAGAACTACGAGCAGTACTTC
once | . | TRBJ2-2 | TRBV7-6 | 22 | CASSLFNLVITGPIDHTGELFF | TGTGCCAGCAGCTTATTTAACTTAGTCATTACAGGGCCGATTGACCACACCGGGGAGCTGTTTTTT
. | . | TRBJ2-2 | TRBV21-1 | 20 | CASSKAEGVGMSAGTGELFF | TGTGCCAGCAGCAAGGCCGAGGGGGTCGGGATGAGCGCTGGCACCGGGGAGCTGTTTTTT
many | . | TRBJ1-6 | TRBV4-1 | 18 | CASSLATGGSSYNSPLHF | TGCGCCAGCAGTCTCGCAACGGGCGGGAGCTCCTATAATTCACCCCTCCACTTT
. | . | TRBJ1-4 | TRBV2 | 13 | CASNRGRDEKLFF | TGTGCCAGCAATCGGGGGAGGGATGAAAAACTGTTTTTT
. | . | TRBJ2-7 | TRBV18 | 12 | CASSPTAYEQYF | TGTGCCAGCTCACCCACGGCCTACGAGCAGTACTTC
. | TRBD1 | TRBJ2-3 | TRBV7-2 | 16 | CASSFWTGELTDTQYF | TGTGCCAGCAGCTTTTGGACAGGGGAGTTAACGGATACGCAGTATTTT
. | . | TRBJ1-5 | TRBV3-1/TRBV3-2 | 17 | CASSQGRGGVSNQPQHF | TGTGCCAGCAGCCAAGGGAGGGGGGGCGTGAGCAATCAGCCCCAGCATTTT
. | TRBD1 | TRBJ2-7 | TRBV12-3/TRBV12-4 | 13 | CASNLGTGDEQYF | TGTGCCAGCAACCTCGGGACAGGGGACGAGCAGTACTTC
. | . | TRBJ1-1 | TRBV4-1 | 14 | CASSQGQSNTEAFF | TGCGCCAGCAGCCAAGGACAGTCCAACACTGAAGCTTTCTTT
. | . | TRBJ1-1 | TRBV12-3/TRBV12-4 | 10 | CAREGRVAFF | TGTGCCAGGGAAGGCAGGGTAGCTTTCTTT
. | TRBD1 | TRBJ2-5 | TRBV7-9 | 16 | CASFQMTGGEGETQYF | TGTGCCAGTTTTCAGATGACAGGGGGCGAGGGTGAGACCCAGTACTTC
. | TRBD1 | TRBJ1-5 | TRBV2 | 15 | CASSSGTGGTQPQHF | TGTGCCAGCAGCTCCGGGACAGGGGGTACTCAGCCCCAGCATTTT
. | . | TRBJ1-2 | TRBV2 | 10 | CASGADGYTF | TGTGCCAGCGGGGCAGATGGCTACACCTTC
. | . | TRBJ2-2 | TRBV6-5 | 13 | CASNPGYTGELFF | TGTGCCAGCAACCCGGGGTACACCGGGGAGCTGTTTTTT
. | . | TRBJ1-6 | TRBV7-9 | 13 | CASATAENSPLHF | TGTGCCAGCGCAACAGCCGAAAATTCACCCCTCCACTTT
. | . | TRBJ1-1 | TRBV13 | 13 | CASSLDRETEAFF | TGTGCCAGCAGCCTGGACAGAGAGACTGAAGCTTTCTTT
. | TRBD2 | TRBJ2-5 | TRBV5-1 | 19 | CASSLSPRSSGGYQETQYF | TGCGCCAGCAGCTTGTCCCCACGCTCTAGCGGGGGGTACCAAGAGACCCAGTACTTC
. | TRBD1 | TRBJ2-7 | TRBV10-3 | 13 | CANSGTGVSEQYF | TGTGCCAATTCCGGGACAGGGGTTAGCGAGCAGTACTTC
. | . | TRBJ1-1 | TRBV5-6 | 14 | CASSLASGYTEAFF | TGTGCCAGCAGCTTGGCATCAGGTTACACTGAAGCTTTCTTT
. | TRBD1 | TRBJ1-4 | TRBV18 | 14 | CASSQRDRVEKLFF | TGTGCCAGCTCACAACGGGACAGGGTCGAAAAACTGTTTTTT
once | . | TRBJ1-2 | TRBV4-1 | 14 | CASSQQRTNYGYTF | TGCGCCAGCAGCCAACAGCGAACTAACTATGGCTACACCTTC
. | TRBD1 | TRBJ1-2 | TRBV11-2 | 14 | CASSLGDSPYGYTF | TGTGCCAGCAGCTTAGGGGACAGCCCCTATGGCTACACCTTC
. | TRBD2 | TRBJ2-1 | TRBV5-1 | 15 | CASSLSGGGPEKMFF | TGCGCCAGCAGCTTGTCGGGCGGGGGGCCCGAAAAGATGTTCTTC
. | TRBD1 | TRBJ1-4 | TRBV27 | 15 | CASSPLTGAREKLFF | TGTGCCAGCAGTCCCTTGACAGGGGCGAGGGAAAAACTGTTTTTT
. | . | TRBJ2-3 | TRBV18 | 14 | CASSQPPRADTQYF | TGTGCCAGCTCCCAACCCCCTAGAGCAGATACGCAGTATTTT
. | TRBD1 | TRBJ1-5 | TRBV7-9 | 16 | CASSFRTGWSNQPQHF | TGTGCCAGCAGCTTTCGGACAGGATGGAGCAATCAGCCCCAGCATTTT
. | TRBD2 | TRBJ2-1 | TRBV6-5 | 15 | CASTSGGLPGNEQFF | TGTGCCAGCACCAGCGGGGGGCTTCCGGGGAATGAGCAGTTCTTC
. | . | TRBJ2-3 | TRBV4-2 | 15 | CASSQVGGDTDTQYF | TGTGCCAGCAGCCAAGTAGGCGGGGACACAGATACGCAGTATTTT